The sequence of this T cell receptor (beta chain) was determined in a study of CD8+ T cells in alopecia areata. In its sample, this clone was seen a few times. Treatment meaning: oral pan-JAK inhibitor, 5-10 mg twice daily. Per germline, CDR1 SQVTM and CDR2 ANQGSEA. V lost 4 bases to trimming and J lost 3 bases, with 3 bases between them. The CDR3 is made up of 11 amino acids. The authors extracted RNA and reverse transcribed it into cDNA as the sequencing template. Using immunoSEQ multiplex PCR, the repertoire was profiled, and TCRdb retains in-frame clones only, with some absent. The sample lists approximately 42,000 clones; around 71% were seen once.

This sample comprised CD8+ T cells sorted from blood, obtained at week 4, from a patient treated with tofacitinib. The TCR was taken from a human donor with alopecia areata. J is TRBJ2-2 and V is TRBV29-1; D remains ambiguous. The CDR3 region has the DNA TGCAGCGTTGTTGACACCGGGGAGCTGTTTTTT. Its protein is CSVVDTGELFF.